These 26 T cell receptor beta chains were all obtained from the same sample, sequenced in a study of cytomegalovirus exposure and HLA in healthy donors. Both 60 Vbeta primers and 13 Jbeta primers went into the PCR. Measured with immunoSEQ multiplex PCR; TCRdb has only the in-frame clones, and not every one. This sample contains under 75,000 clones. The source material was PBMCs. Source of these receptors: a female donor in good health and CMV-seropositive.

About this clone itself: A junction boundary mismatches the germline segment, possibly from a read error. The genes are TRBV30 and TRBJ1-4; D not resolved. Per the germline V gene, CDR1 is GTSNPN and CDR2 is SVGIG (reference sequence). This CDR3 is built from 15 residues. The CDR3 loop is CAGSAGGATNEKLFF. CDR3 DNA: TGTGCCGGGAGTGCAGGAGGTGCAACTAATGAAAAACTGTTTTTT.

The genes are TRBV4-2 and TRBJ2-1; 8 bases match TRBD2. Germline V gene lookup returns CDR1 LGHNA and CDR2 YNFKEQ. The CDR3 has 15 residues. V trimming: 0 bases; J trimming: 9 bases; junction bases outside the gene matches: 7. The CDR3: CASSQDGTSGIEQFF. CDR3 in DNA: TGTGCCAGCAGCCAAGATGGAACTAGCGGAATTGAGCAGTTCTTC.

The V and J genes are TRBV29-1 and TRBJ1-1, with D perhaps matching TRBD1 (6 bases). Trimming removed 8 bases from V and 1 base from J, with 14 bases in between. CDR1 and CDR2 (germline): SQVTM, ANQGSEA. The CDR3 length is 13 residues. CDR3 amino acids: CSSIWGPNTEAFF. DNA of the CDR3: TGCAGCTCCATTTGGGGGCCGAACACTGAAGCTTTCTTT.

The V call is TRBV7-3, the J call TRBJ2-7; 7 bases map to TRBD2. The CDR3 length is 15 residues. V dropped 0 bases and J dropped 7; count of bases not matched to a gene: 9. The germline gives CDR1 SGHTA, CDR2 FQGTGA. CDR3 residues: CASSLTGGPGEEQYF. The CDR3 nucleotides are TGTGCCAGCAGCTTAACGGGAGGGCCAGGAGAGGAGCAGTACTTC.

The rearrangement links TRBV29-1 to TRBJ1-2, with D perhaps matching TRBD1 (6 bases). Trimming stripped 5 bases from V and 2 bases from J, with 30 bases between. Per germline, CDR1 SQVTM and CDR2 ANQGSEA. The CDR3 has 19 amino acids. CDR3 bases: TGCAGCGTTCAATGGGCCAGGACAGACAGCCGTGATTTCAACTATGGCTACACCTTC. Translating it yields CSVQWARTDSRDFNYGYTF.

The chain uses TRBV5-4 and TRBJ2-5; a weak D match, TRBD2 (6 bases). Between the trimmed V and J ends, which lost 4 bases and 1 base, there was a span of 11 bases. From germline, CDR1 is SGHNT and CDR2 YYREEE (reference sequence). The CDR3 runs to 14 residues. CDR3 protein: CASSPRETQETQYF. The CDR3 DNA reads as TGTGCCAGCAGCCCCCGGGAGACCCAAGAGACCCAGTACTTC.

About this clone itself: Different DNA sequences within this sample yield the same CDR3. The V and J genes are TRBV28 and TRBJ2-7; 11 nucleotides match TRBD1. Germline V gives CDR1 MDHEN, CDR2 SYDVKM. Germline trimming cut 6 bases from V and 3 bases from J; bases unmatched to any gene: 4. The CDR3 length is 14 residues. The DNA for the CDR3 is TGTGCCAGCAGCTCCGGGACAGGGGGCTACGAGCAGTACTTC. Its protein is CASSSGTGGYEQYF.

The chain carries TRBV18 and TRBJ2-2, with D maybe TRBD1 (6 bases). Trimming shortened V by 4 bases and J by 5 bases, and 14 bases separated the two germline ends. Germline values: CDR1 KGHSH, CDR2 LQKENI. The CDR3 loop spans 15 amino acids. This CDR3 reads CASSLNSQGTGELFF. The CDR3, as DNA: TGTGCCAGCTCACTAAACTCACAGGGAACCGGGGAGCTGTTTTTT.

This chain uses TRBV13 with TRBJ2-2; possible D gene TRBD1, 6 bases. Germline V lookup: CDR1 PRHDT, CDR2 FYEKMQ (reference sequence). The CDR3 runs to 15 residues. V dropped 6 bases and J dropped 7 bases, with 18 bases sitting between them. CDR3 bases: TGTGCCAGCAGACCCCGGGTGACAGGAGGCGGGGAGCTGTTTTTT. Translated: CASRPRVTGGGELFF.

This chain joins TRBV4-2 and TRBJ2-2; 10 bases fit TRBD1. CDR1 LGHNA and CDR2 YNFKEQ come from the germline V gene. The CDR3 totals 17 residues. With V trimmed by 0 bases and J by 5 bases, 6 bases remained unmatched. DNA for the CDR3: TGTGCCAGCAGCCAAGATGGGACAGGGGTTCGGACCGGGGAGCTGTTTTTT. It encodes CASSQDGTGVRTGELFF.

DNA for the CDR3: TGTGCCAGCTCCGGGACAGGGGGCGCTCCAGGAAACACCATATATTTT. It yields the protein CASSGTGGAPGNTIYF. The rearrangement joins TRBV7-6 to TRBJ1-3, with TRBD1 matching 12 bases. Trimming at V came to 8 bases and at J to 4 bases, leaving 9 bases not matched to a gene. The CDR3 length is 16 residues. From germline, CDR1 is SGHVS and CDR2 FNYEAQ.

The chain is built from TRBV4-1 and TRBJ2-1; 8 nucleotides align to TRBD2. The CDR3 runs 18 residues. Germline V lookup: CDR1 MGHRA, CDR2 YSYEKL. V shed 1 base and J 2 bases; nucleotides not matched to a gene: 10. In nucleotides, the CDR3 is TGCGCCAGCAGCCAAGTGGTATTATCTAGCGGGCCCTACAATGAGCAGTTCTTC. It specifies CASSQVVLSSGPYNEQFF.

The rearrangement links TRBV9 to TRBJ2-7; 8 nucleotides align to TRBD1. The CDR3 has 16 amino acids. V lost 0 bases and J lost 3; bases outside the gene matches: 8. Germline CDR1 SGDLS, CDR2 YYNGEE. The CDR3 reads CASSVGQGAAVYEQYF. The CDR3 region has the DNA TGTGCCAGCAGCGTAGGGCAGGGGGCTGCCGTCTACGAGCAGTACTTC.

The rearrangement uses TRBV28 and TRBJ1-1; D call uncertain. The CDR3 has 12 residues. Germline assignment: CDR1 MDHEN and CDR2 SYDVKM. The V end lost 4 bases, the J end lost 1 base, and 4 bases lay between the germline ends. DNA of the CDR3: TGTGCCAGCAGTTGGAGGAACACTGAAGCTTTCTTT. As protein: CASSWRNTEAFF.

This rearrangement joins TRBV11-1 to TRBJ2-7; 12 nucleotides match TRBD1. Germline V gene sequence: CDR1 SGHAT, CDR2 FQDESV (reference sequence). The CDR3 is made up of 15 amino acids. The V and J ends lost 5 bases and 4 bases, in that order; junction bases with no gene match: 6. Written as DNA, the CDR3 is TGTGCCAGCAGCACGGGACAGGGGGCGGCGTACGAGCAGTACTTC. Translating gives CASSTGQGAAYEQYF.

This chain connects TRBV7-9 to TRBJ1-1, with D perhaps TRBD1 (5 bases). CDR3 length equals 15 residues. With 4 bases removed from V and 0 bases from J, the gap between germline ends came to 12 bases. In germline, CDR1 is SEHNR, CDR2 FQNEAQ (reference sequence). CDR3 nucleotides: TGTGCCAGCAGCTCGGGACTGCATGTGAACACTGAAGCTTTCTTT. Amino acids: CASSSGLHVNTEAFF.

The chain carries TRBV5-4 and TRBJ2-1, with 10 bases that match TRBD1. CDR3 length equals 15 residues. The V segment lost 5 bases and the J segment 8 bases; nucleotides outside the gene matches: 10. Germline V lookup: CDR1 SGHNT, CDR2 YYREEE (reference sequence). In DNA form, the CDR3 reads TGTGCCAGCAGGGAGACAGGGGGCGCGGTGGATGAGCAGTTCTTC. Its translation is CASRETGGAVDEQFF.

The CDR3 spells CASSQDRVSSGGYTF. The CDR3 DNA follows: TGCGCCAGCAGCCAAGACCGGGTTTCGTCGGGGGGCTACACCTTC. The V gene is TRBV4-3, the J gene TRBJ1-2; D unclear. V gave up 0 bases and J gave up 8 bases, with 16 bases separating them. CDR3 length: 15 amino acids. The V gene's germline CDR1 is LGHNA and CDR2 YSLEER.

The chain couples TRBV27 to TRBJ2-7; tentative D call: TRBD1 (6 bases). V was clipped by 2 bases and J by 5 bases, with 13 bases between them. Germline CDR1 is MNHEY and CDR2 is SMNVEV (reference sequence). This CDR3 contains 14 residues. The CDR3 sequence is CASSLERGKHEQYF. The CDR3 nucleotides read TGTGCCAGCAGTTTAGAAAGGGGGAAACACGAGCAGTACTTC.

The CDR3 protein is CASSPAGQGFEQYF. CDR3 DNA sequence: TGTGCCAGCTCACCAGCCGGACAGGGGTTCGAGCAGTACTTC. The gene calls are TRBV18 and TRBJ2-7; 9 bases agree with TRBD1. This CDR3 region has 14 residues. Germline V gene sequence: CDR1 KGHSH, CDR2 LQKENI. The V segment lost 2 bases and the J segment 6 bases; nucleotides outside the gene matches: 5.

To note about this clone: A junction end diverges from the germline sequence, so it may reflect a read error. J is TRBJ1-1 and V is TRBV18; D might be TRBD1 (6 bases). This CDR3 region has 16 residues. Germline V gives CDR1 KGHSH, CDR2 LQKENI. The CDR3 reads CASAPDLRGLNTEAFF. CDR3 nucleotides: TGTGCCAGCGCACCAGACCTCAGGGGATTGAACACTGAAGCTTTCTTT.

The V call is TRBV11-2, the J call TRBJ2-7; 8 nucleotides align to TRBD1. The germline CDR1 and CDR2 sequences are SGHAT and FQNNGV. V was clipped by 4 bases and J by 2 bases; unmatched bases: 4. The CDR3 runs 14 residues. The CDR3 reads CASSSDRVAYEQYF. In nucleotides, the CDR3 is TGTGCCAGCAGCTCGGACAGGGTTGCCTACGAGCAGTACTTC.

V gene TRBV10-3 combines with J gene TRBJ1-1; 8 bases are a match to TRBD1. This CDR3 comprises 16 residues. CDR1 and CDR2 from the germline V gene are ENHRY and SYGVKD. The junction had 8 bases not matched to a gene; V was cut back by 0 bases and J by 5 bases. CDR3 bases: TGTGCCATCAGTGAGTCGTCAGGACAGGGAAAAACTGAAGCTTTCTTT. It encodes CAISESSGQGKTEAFF.

This chain joins TRBV1 and TRBJ2-7; the D call of TRBD1 is as the table states it, not checked on the DNA. TRBV1 is marked as a pseudogene. The CDR3 runs 15 residues. CDR3 region: CTSSREDRVAYEQYF. CDR3 in DNA: TGCACCAGCAGCCGCGAAGACAGGGTTGCCTACGAGCAGTACTTC.

This sequence joins TRBV6-5 and TRBJ1-2, with D possibly being TRBD1 (5 bases). The length of the CDR3 is 14 residues. Trimming took 4 bases from V and 2 from J, leaving 11 bases between them. Germline V gene sequence: CDR1 MNHEY, CDR2 SVGAGI. The CDR3 DNA is TGTGCCAGCAGTTCCGAGGACATAAACTATGGCTACACCTTC. Protein sequence: CASSSEDINYGYTF.

The chain joins TRBV27 to TRBJ2-7, with 10 bases lining up with TRBD2. CDR3 length: 15 amino acids. The J segment lost 4 bases and the V segment lost 5 bases, leaving 8 bases of the junction unmatched. In germline, CDR1 is MNHEY, CDR2 SMNVEV (reference sequence). Written as DNA, the CDR3 is TGTGCCAGCAGTCCCACCACTAGCGGGGATTACGAGCAGTACTTC. Translation gives CASSPTTSGDYEQYF.